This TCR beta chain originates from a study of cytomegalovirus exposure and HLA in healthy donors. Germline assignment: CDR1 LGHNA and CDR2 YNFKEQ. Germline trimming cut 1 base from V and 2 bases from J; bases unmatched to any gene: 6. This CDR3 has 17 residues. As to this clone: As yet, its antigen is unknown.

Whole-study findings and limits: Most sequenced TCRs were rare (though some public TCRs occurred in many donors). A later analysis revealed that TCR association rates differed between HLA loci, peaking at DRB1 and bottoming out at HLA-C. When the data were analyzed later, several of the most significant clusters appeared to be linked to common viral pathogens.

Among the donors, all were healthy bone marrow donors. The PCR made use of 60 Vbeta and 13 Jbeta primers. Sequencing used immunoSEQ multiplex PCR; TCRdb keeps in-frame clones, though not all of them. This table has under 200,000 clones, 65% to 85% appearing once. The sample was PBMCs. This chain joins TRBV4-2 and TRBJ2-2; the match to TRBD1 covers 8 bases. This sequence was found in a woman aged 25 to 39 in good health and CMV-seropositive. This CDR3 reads CASSQVARGLNTGELFF. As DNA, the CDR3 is TGTGCCAGCAGCCAAGTAGCCAGGGGGCTAAACACCGGGGAGCTGTTTTTT.